This paragraph covers one T cell receptor (beta chain) sequence. The CDR3 totals 15 residues. V lost 3 bases and J lost 5, with 13 bases in between. Per germline, CDR1 KGHSH and CDR2 LQKENI. The PCR was carried out with 60 Vbeta primers and 13 Jbeta primers. Profiled with immunoSEQ multiplex PCR; TCRdb holds only in-frame clones, not every one. The table lists some 66,000 clones, approximately 78% of them singletons, with 2.5% to 3% in the top ten. The data are from a study of cytomegalovirus exposure and HLA in healthy donors. Sample: PBMCs. The clonotype comes from a woman under 40 in good health and CMV-seronegative. The chain recombines TRBV18 with TRBJ2-2, with a possible D match to TRBD1 (5 bases). CDR3 region: CASSPLLGQTGELFF. The CDR3 DNA reads as TGTGCCAGCTCACCCCTATTGGGGCAGACCGGGGAGCTGTTTTTT.